These 10 T cell receptor beta chains share one sample of origin, sequenced in a study of cytomegalovirus exposure and HLA in healthy donors. PCR employed 60 Vbeta and 13 Jbeta primers. Measured with immunoSEQ multiplex PCR; TCRdb has only the in-frame clones, and not every one. This sample has some 200,000 clones, with 60% to 85% found just once. The sample consisted of PBMCs. These receptor sequences come from a man aged 40-49 years in good health and CMV-seronegative.

J is TRBJ2-7 and V is TRBV2; 11 nucleotides line up with TRBD1. J gave up 0 bases and V 4 bases, and 5 bases lay outside the gene matches. The CDR3 is 16 amino acids. Germline V CDR1 and CDR2: SNHLY, FYNNEI. Here the CDR3 DNA reads TGTGCCAGCAGTGGAGGACAGGGGGCTTTCTCCTACGAGCAGTACTTC. Its protein product is CASSGGQGAFSYEQYF. Complete variable domain (other parts from reference TRBV2 and TRBJ2-7): EPEVTQTPSHQVTQMGQEVILRCVPISNHLYFYWYRQILGQKVEFLVSFYNNEISEKSEIFDDQFSVERPDGSNFTLKIRSTKLEDSAMYFCASSGGQGAFSYEQYFGPGTRLTVT.

This chain joins TRBV7-2 and TRBJ2-7; D may be TRBD2 (6 bases). The CDR3 has 15 amino acids. Germline V gene sequence: CDR1 SGHTA, CDR2 FQGNSA. V gave up 4 bases and J gave up 0 bases, with 13 bases separating them. CDR3 region: CASSSNIGGSYEQYF. The CDR3 bases are TGTGCCAGCAGCTCCAACATCGGGGGCTCCTACGAGCAGTACTTC.

J is TRBJ2-7 and V is TRBV2, with 9 bases aligning to TRBD2. V was clipped by 7 bases and J by 4 bases; unmatched bases: 14. Germline V gene lookup returns CDR1 SNHLY and CDR2 FYNNEI. This CDR3 has 16 amino acids. In DNA, the CDR3 is TGTGCCAGCACCCCAATCCGACTAGCGGATACATACGAGCAGTACTTC. Protein sequence: CASTPIRLADTYEQYF.

The chain employs TRBV7-7 and TRBJ2-1; 12 bases are shared with TRBD2. The CDR3 totals 19 residues. J lost 1 base, V lost 2 bases, and 9 bases had no gene match. Germline lookup yields CDR1 SSHAT and CDR2 FNYEAQ (reference sequence). CDR3 sequence reads: CASSLRLAGGPRSYNEQFF. The CDR3 DNA reads TGTGCCAGCAGCTTAAGGCTAGCGGGAGGGCCACGGTCCTACAATGAGCAGTTCTTC.

The rearrangement links TRBV7-2 to TRBJ1-1; no definite D call. Germline assignment: CDR1 SGHTA and CDR2 FQGNSA. Trimming took 5 bases from V and 2 from J, leaving 12 bases between them. The CDR3 extends over 14 amino acids. The CDR3 loop reads CASSPGYTNTEAFF. In DNA, the CDR3 is TGTGCCAGCAGCCCGGGATACACTAACACTGAAGCTTTCTTT.

This sequence joins TRBV6-1 and TRBJ1-5; TRBD1 is a possible D gene (5 bases). The CDR3 sequence is 16 residues long. CDR1 and CDR2 from the germline V gene are MNHNS and SASEGT. Between the trimmed V and J ends, which lost 4 bases and 5 bases, there was a span of 18 bases. DNA for the CDR3: TGTGCCAGCAGTGTCTGGACAACAGGAACGGATCAGCCCCAGCATTTT. This gives the protein CASSVWTTGTDQPQHF.

This chain links TRBV15 with TRBJ2-1; 7 bases are shared with TRBD2. Germline V gene data show CDR1 as LNHNV and CDR2 as YYDKDF (reference sequence). With V trimmed by 1 base and J by 4 bases, 7 bases remained unmatched. The CDR3 consists of 16 residues. The CDR3 loop is CATSRGDGGSYNEQFF. The CDR3 nucleotides read TGTGCCACCAGCAGAGGTGACGGCGGGAGTTACAATGAGCAGTTCTTC.

CDR3 sequence reads: CASSPMSRSGALRTRSYNEQFF. Written as DNA, the CDR3 is TGTGCCAGCTCACCTATGTCCCGGTCAGGGGCCCTGCGAACCCGCTCCTACAATGAGCAGTTCTTC. This chain connects TRBV18 to TRBJ2-1; D perhaps matches TRBD1 (6 bases). Germline CDR1 KGHSH, CDR2 LQKENI. The germline V and J ends were trimmed by 3 bases and 0 bases, with 30 bases remaining between them. The CDR3 length is 22 residues.

J is TRBJ2-1 and V is TRBV14; the D gene is possibly TRBD1 (6 bases). Trimming removed 3 bases from V and 9 bases from J, with 18 bases in between. Per germline, CDR1 SGHDN and CDR2 FVKESK. The CDR3 has 15 residues. This CDR3 is CASSQGQGSAVEQFF. The CDR3 nucleotides are TGTGCCAGCAGCCAGGGACAAGGTTCGGCGGTTGAGCAGTTCTTC.

The V gene is TRBV6-1, the J gene TRBJ1-3; D may be TRBD1 (5 bases). V shed 7 bases and J shed 0 bases, with 13 bases lying between them. The CDR3 spans 15 residues. The germline gives CDR1 MNHNS, CDR2 SASEGT. The chain's CDR3 is CASKGGATSGNTIYF. The CDR3 DNA sequence: TGTGCCAGCAAAGGAGGGGCCACCTCTGGAAACACCATATATTTT.